The rows below give T cell receptor beta chains drawn from one sample of a study of shared clonotypes between healthy human individuals. TCRdb's copy holds only in-frame clones and misses some; the assay was immunoSEQ multiplex PCR. The sample contains a few million clones, 85% to 95% of which appear only once. The sample comprised naive CD4+ T cells from PBMCs. Receptors were obtained from a man younger than 35 in good health. Some clones in this sample may be carry-over from other donors' samples. Each CDR3 is given with its conserved first and last residue. The D gene is left open where the match is weak. Clone size is given for some rows only: seen once, a few or many times, or a class if the clone is expanded.

>.|TRBV4-3|.|TRBJ1-1
TGCGCCAGCAGCCAAGTGCCAGGATCCACTGAAGCTTTCTTT
CASSQVPGSTEAFF
>.|TRBV5-4|TRBD1|TRBJ1-5
TGTGCCAGCAGCTTGGAATCCCCAGCAGGGGGCCCACGTATCACGCCCCAGCATTTT
CASSLESPAGGPRITPQHF
>.|TRBV5-4|TRBD2|TRBJ2-3
TGTGCCAGCAGCGGCCAGACTAGCGGAACAGATACGCAGTATTTT
CASSGQTSGTDTQYF
>.|TRBV27|TRBD1|TRBJ2-3
TGTGCCAGCACTAGATTCCCGGGACAGGGGATCGCAGATACGCAGTATTTT
CASTRFPGQGIADTQYF
>.|TRBV14|.|TRBJ1-1
TGTGCCAGCAGCCAGGGACCATGGTTGGTCGGTGAAGCTTTCTTT
CASSQGPWLVGEAFF
>.|TRBV7-8|.|TRBJ1-2
TGTGCCAGCAGCGACCAGGGGCAACCTAACTATGGCTACACCTTC
CASSDQGQPNYGYTF
>few|TRBV5-6|.|TRBJ1-1
TGTGCCAGCAGCTACGGACAGACCAACACTGAAGCTTTCTTT
CASSYGQTNTEAFF
>.|TRBV7-3|.|TRBJ2-1
TGTGCCAGCAGCGACCTCCCGGGAACTGAGCAGTTCTTC
CASSDLPGTEQFF
>.|TRBV29-1|TRBD1|TRBJ2-7
TGCAGCGTTGATAGGGACAGACAATACGAGCAGTACTTC
CSVDRDRQYEQYF
>.|TRBV5-5|TRBD1|TRBJ1-4
TGTGCCAGCAGCGCCTCACAGGGGGCTGTTGAAAAACTGTTTTTT
CASSASQGAVEKLFF
>.|TRBV6-4|TRBD1|TRBJ1-1
TGTGCCAGCAGTGACACGGACAGGGGGACTGAAGCTTTCTTT
CASSDTDRGTEAFF
>.|TRBV9|.|TRBJ2-5
TGTGCCAGCAGCGCACAGGTATCTGGGGAGACCCAGTACTTC
CASSAQVSGETQYF
>.|TRBV7-8|TRBD2|TRBJ2-3
TGTGCCAGCAGCTTAGGGGCTAGCGGGAGGACAGATACGCAGTATTTT
CASSLGASGRTDTQYF
>.|TRBV7-8|.|TRBJ2-3
TGTGCCAGCAGCTGGCTCCGCAGCCAGGGTGGAGATACGCAGTATTTT
CASSWLRSQGGDTQYF
>.|TRBV2|.|TRBJ2-4
TGTGCCAGCAGCGCAACAGGGACCAAAAACATTCAGTACTTC
CASSATGTKNIQYF
>.|TRBV10-2|TRBD2|TRBJ2-5
TGCGCCAGCAGTGGGGGACTAGCGGGAGTCCAAGAGACCCAGTACTTC
CASSGGLAGVQETQYF
>.|TRBV5-1|TRBD1|TRBJ1-4
TGCGCCAGCAGCGGGACAGGGGCCGCAACTAATGAAAAACTGTTTTTT
CASSGTGAATNEKLFF
>.|TRBV29-1|TRBD1|TRBJ2-7
TGCAGCACAGGACAGGGTGGGGACGAGCAGTACTTC
CSTGQGGDEQYF
>once|TRBV6-6|.|TRBJ1-2
TGTGCCAGCAGCCACGAAGGCAGGTCCTATGGCTACACCTTC
CASSHEGRSYGYTF
>once|TRBV11-3|.|TRBJ2-3
TGTGCCAGCAGCAGGGGCGCGGATACGCAGTATTTT
CASSRGADTQYF
>once|TRBV21-1|.|TRBJ2-2
TGTGCCAGCAGCAAAGATGAAGGGGTTGTCCCAGTGACCACCGGGGAGCTGTTTTTT
CASSKDEGVVPVTTGELFF
>.|TRBV5-4|TRBD2|TRBJ2-1
TGTGCCAGCAGCGTAACTAGCGGGCCGTACAATGAGCAGTTCTTC
CASSVTSGPYNEQFF
>.|TRBV29-1|TRBD1|TRBJ2-2
TGCAGCGTCCGCGACAGGGGCGACACCGGGGAGCTGTTTTTT
CSVRDRGDTGELFF
>.|TRBV2|TRBD1|TRBJ2-7
TGTGCCAGCAGCGTCCAACCGGGACAGGGTTACGAGCAGTACTTC
CASSVQPGQGYEQYF
>.|TRBV12-5|TRBD2|TRBJ2-3
TGTGCTAGTGGTTTAGGCGGGAGAGTCAGCACAGATACGCAGTATTTT
CASGLGGRVSTDTQYF
>.|TRBV28|.|TRBJ2-1
TGTGCCAGCAAAGTCGAGATCTACAATGAGCAGTTCTTC
CASKVEIYNEQFF
>.|TRBV4-2|TRBD1|TRBJ2-5
TGTGCCAGCAGCCAAGGGGGAACCACAGGGGCTGGTAAAACCCAGTACTTC
CASSQGGTTGAGKTQYF
>.|TRBV7-2|.|TRBJ1-1
TGTGCCAGCAGCCCGGGACCGTTTGCTGAAGCTTTCTTT
CASSPGPFAEAFF
>.|TRBV4-1|.|TRBJ2-3
TGCGCCAGCAGCCAGTCACAGGGTACTAGCACAGATACGCAGTATTTT
CASSQSQGTSTDTQYF
>.|TRBV27|.|TRBJ2-3
TGTGCCAGCAGTAAACGGGGGTTAGGCACAGATACGCAGTATTTT
CASSKRGLGTDTQYF
>.|TRBV27|TRBD2|TRBJ2-7
TGTGCCAGCAGTTTTCGGCTAGCGGGGGGGAGCTCCTACGAGCAGTACTTC
CASSFRLAGGSSYEQYF
>.|TRBV6-5|.|TRBJ2-7
TGTGCCAGCAGTTACTCGACTAGGGACCCGCTCGAGCAGTACTTC
CASSYSTRDPLEQYF
>.|TRBV14|.|TRBJ1-5
TGTGCCAGCAGCCAAGATTTAGATCAGCCCCAGCATTTT
CASSQDLDQPQHF
>.|TRBV15|TRBD1|TRBJ2-1
TGTGCCACCAGCAGAGACTTTGACAGGGGTGAGCAGTTCTTC
CATSRDFDRGEQFF
>once|TRBV19|TRBD1|TRBJ2-1
TGTGCCAGTAGTATTGGCCCCGGTAAACTCGGGACAGGGGCCTATGAGCAGTTCTTC
CASSIGPGKLGTGAYEQFF
>.|TRBV30|.|TRBJ1-4
TGTGCCTGGAGTGTGGGAGTGGGGCTTAATGAAAAACTGTTTTTT
CAWSVGVGLNEKLFF